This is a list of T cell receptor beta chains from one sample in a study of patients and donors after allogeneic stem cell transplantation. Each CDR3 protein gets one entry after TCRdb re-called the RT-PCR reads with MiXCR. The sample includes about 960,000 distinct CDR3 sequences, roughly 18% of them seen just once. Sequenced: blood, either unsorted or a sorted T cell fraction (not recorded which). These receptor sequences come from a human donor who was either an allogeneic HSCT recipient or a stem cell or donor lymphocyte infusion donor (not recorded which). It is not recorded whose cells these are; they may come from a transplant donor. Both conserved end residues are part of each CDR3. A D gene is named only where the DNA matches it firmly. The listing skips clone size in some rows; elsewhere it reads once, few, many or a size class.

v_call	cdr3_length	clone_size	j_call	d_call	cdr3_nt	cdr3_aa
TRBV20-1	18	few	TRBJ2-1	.	TGCAGTGCTAGAGAAACAGGGGGGGAGCTAGCGGTTTACAATGAGCAGTTCTTC	CSARETGGELAVYNEQFF
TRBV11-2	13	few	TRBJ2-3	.	TGTGCCAGCAGCTTAGTGCGTCTTGATACGCAGTATTTT	CASSLVRLDTQYF
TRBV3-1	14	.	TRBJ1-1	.	TGTGCCAGCAGCCACACAGGCGGGAACACTGAAGCTTTCTTT	CASSHTGGNTEAFF
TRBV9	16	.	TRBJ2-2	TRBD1	TGTGCCAGCAGCGTAAGGGGGCCCGGGAACACCGGGGAGCTGTTTTTT	CASSVRGPGNTGELFF
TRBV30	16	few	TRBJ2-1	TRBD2	TGTGCCTGGAGTACTGGACTAGCGGGAGTCCTCAATGAGCAGTTCTTC	CAWSTGLAGVLNEQFF
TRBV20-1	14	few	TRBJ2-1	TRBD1	TGCAGTGCTAGGGGACAGGGGGATCACAATGAGCAGTTCTTC	CSARGQGDHNEQFF
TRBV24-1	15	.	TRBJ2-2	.	TGTGCCACCAGTGATCCATCCCTAACTCCCGGGGAGCTGTTTTTT	CATSDPSLTPGELFF
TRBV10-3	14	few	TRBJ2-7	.	TGTGCCATCAAGAAAGGGGATTGGGCCTACGAGCAGTACTTC	CAIKKGDWAYEQYF
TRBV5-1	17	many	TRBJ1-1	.	TGCGCCAGCAGCGGGCACCGGGACGGGGCTATGAACACTGAAGCTTTCTTT	CASSGHRDGAMNTEAFF
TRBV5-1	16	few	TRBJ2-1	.	TGCGCCAGCAGCGCCCCTCGCCAGAGCTCCTACAATGAGCAGTTCTTC	CASSAPRQSSYNEQFF
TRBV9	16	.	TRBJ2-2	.	TGTGCCAGCAGCGTAGGAGATAGCGGAGGCACCGGGGAGCTGTTTTTT	CASSVGDSGGTGELFF
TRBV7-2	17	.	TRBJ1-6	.	TGTGCCAGCAACCCCCGGGAGAGGGGCTCCTATAATTCACCCCTCCACTTT	CASNPRERGSYNSPLHF
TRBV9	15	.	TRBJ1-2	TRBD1	TGTGCCAGCAGCACCAGACAGGGACGGTGGAGTGGCTACACCTTC	CASSTRQGRWSGYTF
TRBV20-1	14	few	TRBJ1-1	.	TGCAGTGTAGCTACAGGGAGACCGAACACTGAAGCTTTCTTT	CSVATGRPNTEAFF
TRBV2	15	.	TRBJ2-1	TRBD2	TGTGCCAGCAGGGGACTAGCGGGAGGCTCACATGAGCAGTTCTTC	CASRGLAGGSHEQFF
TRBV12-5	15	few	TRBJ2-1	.	TGTGCTAGTGGTTTGGTACAGGGAGGCGACAATGAGCAGTTCTTC	CASGLVQGGDNEQFF
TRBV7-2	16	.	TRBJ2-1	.	TGTGCCAGCAGCTTAGCAGTAGCGACTGCCTACAATGAGCAGTTCTTC	CASSLAVATAYNEQFF
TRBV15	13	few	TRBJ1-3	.	TGTGCCACCAGCCCACCGGCGGGAAACACCATATATTTT	CATSPPAGNTIYF
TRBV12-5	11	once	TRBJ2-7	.	TGTGCTAGTGGTCCCGCATACGAGCAGTACTTC	CASGPAYEQYF
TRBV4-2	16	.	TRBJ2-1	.	TGTGCCAGCAGCCAAGAAGTCCAGGGGTGGTACAATGAGCAGTTCTTC	CASSQEVQGWYNEQFF
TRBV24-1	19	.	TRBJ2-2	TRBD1	TGTGCCACCAGTGATTTGGAGACAGGGGGGGAAGGGGACACCGGGGAGCTGTTTTTT	CATSDLETGGEGDTGELFF
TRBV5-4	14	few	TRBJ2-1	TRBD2	TGTGCCAGCAGTTACCGGACTAGCAACAATGAGCAGTTCTTC	CASSYRTSNNEQFF
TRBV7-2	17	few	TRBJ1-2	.	TGTGCCAGCAGCTATGGAAGAAAGAGCCCCTCCGTCTATGGCTACACCTTC	CASSYGRKSPSVYGYTF
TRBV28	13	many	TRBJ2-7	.	TGTGCCAGCACCCCAACCCCCCCATACGAGCAGTACTTC	CASTPTPPYEQYF
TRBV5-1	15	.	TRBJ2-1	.	TGCGCCAGCAGCTCGCCTTTTAAGTTTTCTAATGAGCAGTTCTTC	CASSSPFKFSNEQFF
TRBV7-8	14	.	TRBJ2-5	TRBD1	TGTGCCAGCAGCCATAGGACAGGGATAGAGACCCAGTACTTC	CASSHRTGIETQYF
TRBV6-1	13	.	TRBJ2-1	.	TGTGCCAGCAGTCCTGGGCCAGGGGAGGGGGAGTTCTTC	CASSPGPGEGEFF
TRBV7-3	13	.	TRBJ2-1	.	TGTGCCAGCGGGGCAGGGGCTGGGGAAGAGCAGTTCTTC	CASGAGAGEEQFF
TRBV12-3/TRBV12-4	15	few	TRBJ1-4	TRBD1	TGTGCCAGCAGCAACGGACAGGGGTACAATGAAAAACTGTTTTTT	CASSNGQGYNEKLFF
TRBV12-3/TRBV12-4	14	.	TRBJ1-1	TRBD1	TGTGCCAGCAGTTTGTATTTCCCCCAGGGGGCAGCTTTCTTT	CASSLYFPQGAAFF
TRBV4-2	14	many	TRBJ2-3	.	TGTGCCAGCAGGGACGGGGGAGACACAGATACGCAGTATTTT	CASRDGGDTDTQYF
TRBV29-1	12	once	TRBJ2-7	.	TGCAGCGCCCAGGTGGATACCTACGAGCAGTACTTC	CSAQVDTYEQYF
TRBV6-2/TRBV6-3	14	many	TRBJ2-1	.	TGTGCCAGCAGTTACGGGCGGGCCTACAATGAGCAGTTCTTC	CASSYGRAYNEQFF
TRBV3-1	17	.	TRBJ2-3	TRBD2	TGTGCCAGCAGCCGAGCCTCGGGACTAGGCAAGGCAGATACGCAGTATTTT	CASSRASGLGKADTQYF
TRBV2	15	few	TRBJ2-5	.	TGTGCCAGCAGTGGGATTGGACGGAAACAAGAGACCCAGTACTTC	CASSGIGRKQETQYF
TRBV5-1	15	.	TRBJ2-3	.	TGCGCCAGCAGCCCGCCGGGACAACGCACAGATACGCAGTATTTT	CASSPPGQRTDTQYF
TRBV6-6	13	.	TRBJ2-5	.	TGTGCCAGCAGTTACTCGTACGATAAGACCCAGTACTTC	CASSYSYDKTQYF
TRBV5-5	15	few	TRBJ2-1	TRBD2	TGTGCCAGCAGCTACGGGACTAGCGGGATGTCTGAGCAGTTCTTC	CASSYGTSGMSEQFF
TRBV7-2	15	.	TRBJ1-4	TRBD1	TGTGCCAGCAGCCAGGGGGATCGGCCTAATGAAAAACTGTTTTTT	CASSQGDRPNEKLFF
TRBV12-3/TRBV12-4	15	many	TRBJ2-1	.	TGTGCCAGCAGTCCCGACAGGTCTAGGGGGAATGAGCAGTTCTTC	CASSPDRSRGNEQFF
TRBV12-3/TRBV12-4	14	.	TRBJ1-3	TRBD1	TGTGCCAGCAGGCGGACAGGGGAAGGAAACACCATATATTTT	CASRRTGEGNTIYF
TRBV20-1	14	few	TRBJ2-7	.	TGCAGTGCTACAAACCCTGCAGGTGTGTACGAGCAGTACTTC	CSATNPAGVYEQYF
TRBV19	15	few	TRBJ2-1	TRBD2	TGTGCCAGTAGTATGCTAGCGGGGGCAGCAGGGGAGCAGTTCTTC	CASSMLAGAAGEQFF
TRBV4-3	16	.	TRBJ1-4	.	TGCGCCAGCAGCCAAGAGGGAGGGGCGAGGAATGAAAAACTGTTTTTT	CASSQEGGARNEKLFF
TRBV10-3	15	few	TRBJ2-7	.	TGTGCCATCAGTGATCCGACGGACAGCCCCTACGAGCAGTACTTC	CAISDPTDSPYEQYF
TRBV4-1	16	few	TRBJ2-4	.	TGCGCCAGCAGCCAAGGACTACTGGGGGGCAAAAACATTCAGTACTTC	CASSQGLLGGKNIQYF
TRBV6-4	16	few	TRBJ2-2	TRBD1	TGTGCCAGCAGTGACACCACAGGGGTTAACACCGGGGAGCTGTTTTTT	CASSDTTGVNTGELFF
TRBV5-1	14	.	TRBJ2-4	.	TGCGCCAGCAGCTTGGGAACGGAGTCGGTCATTCAGTACTTC	CASSLGTESVIQYF
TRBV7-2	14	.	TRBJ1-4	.	TGTGCCAGCAGCCCCCGAAGAGGATGGGAAAAACTGTTTTTT	CASSPRRGWEKLFF
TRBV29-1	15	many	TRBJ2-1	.	TGCAGCGTTAAGGGTGGGGGACAAGCCTACAATGAGCAGTTCTTC	CSVKGGGQAYNEQFF
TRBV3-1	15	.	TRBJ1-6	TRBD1	TGTGCCAGCACTCTCAACAGGGGACGGAATTCACCCCTCCACTTT	CASTLNRGRNSPLHF
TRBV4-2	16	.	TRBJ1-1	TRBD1	TGTGCCAGCAGCTACGGACAGGGAGGAGTGGCCACTGAAGCTTTCTTT	CASSYGQGGVATEAFF
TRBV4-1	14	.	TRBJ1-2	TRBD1	TGCGCCAGCAGCCCAATCGGGGACAGGGAGGAGGCCTTCTTC	CASSPIGDREEAFF
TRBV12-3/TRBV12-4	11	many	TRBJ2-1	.	TGTGCCAGCAGTTTCCCCAATGAGCAGTTCTTC	CASSFPNEQFF
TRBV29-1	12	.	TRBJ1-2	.	TGCAGCGTTGTGGACACCGTCTATGGCTACACCTTC	CSVVDTVYGYTF
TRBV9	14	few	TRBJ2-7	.	TGTGCCAGCAGCAAGGGGGGCATCTCCTACGAGCAGTACTTC	CASSKGGISYEQYF
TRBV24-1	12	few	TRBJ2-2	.	TGTGCCCACGGCAGACACACCGGGGAGCTGTTTTTT	CAHGRHTGELFF
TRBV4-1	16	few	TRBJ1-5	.	TGCGCCAGCAGCCACATTCGGGAGTCGGGCCCCCCGCCCCAGCATTTT	CASSHIRESGPPPQHF
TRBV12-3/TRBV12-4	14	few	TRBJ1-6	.	TGTGCCAGCAGTTCCGGAGGGGTAAATTCACCCCTCCACTTT	CASSSGGVNSPLHF
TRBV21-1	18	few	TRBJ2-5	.	TGTGCCAGCAGCAAAGTCTTAGGGGACAGAGGATACCAAGAGACCCAGTACTTC	CASSKVLGDRGYQETQYF